This entry is about one TCR beta chain. As yet, its antigen is unknown. Lesional scalp punch biopsies and peripheral blood came from alopecia areata patients. Trimming removed 10 bases from V and 0 bases from J, with 7 bases in between. The germline V gene encodes CDR1 ENHRY and CDR2 SYGVKD. This CDR3 comprises 12 residues. The data were taken from a study of CD8+ T cells in alopecia areata. Overall study findings and caveats: Against the mouse data, patients shared TCRs less clearly, possibly for HLA reasons.

As the sequencing template, cDNA was produced by extracting RNA and reverse transcribing it. Sequencing was performed with immunoSEQ multiplex PCR; in TCRdb, only in-frame clones are kept and a portion is missing. The sample yields about 7,400 clones, approximately 70% seen once. The rearrangement links TRBV10-3 to TRBJ1-3, with D unresolved. This receptor was taken from a human donor with alopecia areata. The specimen was skin, collected at week 0. The chain's CDR3 is CATISSGNTIYF. As DNA, the CDR3 is TGTGCCACCATTAGCTCTGGAAACACCATATATTTT.